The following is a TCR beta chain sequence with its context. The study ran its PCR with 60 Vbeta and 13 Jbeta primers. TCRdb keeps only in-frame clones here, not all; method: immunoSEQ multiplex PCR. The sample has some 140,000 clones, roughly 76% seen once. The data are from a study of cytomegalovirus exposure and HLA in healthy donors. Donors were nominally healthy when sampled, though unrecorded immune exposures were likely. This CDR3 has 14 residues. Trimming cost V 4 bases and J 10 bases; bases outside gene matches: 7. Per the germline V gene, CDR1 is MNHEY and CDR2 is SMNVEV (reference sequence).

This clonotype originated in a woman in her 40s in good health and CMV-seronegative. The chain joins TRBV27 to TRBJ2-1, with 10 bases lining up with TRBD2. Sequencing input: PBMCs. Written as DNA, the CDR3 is TGTGCCAGCAGTTCCCTAGCGGGGGCCTTGGAGCAGTTCTTC. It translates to CASSSLAGALEQFF.